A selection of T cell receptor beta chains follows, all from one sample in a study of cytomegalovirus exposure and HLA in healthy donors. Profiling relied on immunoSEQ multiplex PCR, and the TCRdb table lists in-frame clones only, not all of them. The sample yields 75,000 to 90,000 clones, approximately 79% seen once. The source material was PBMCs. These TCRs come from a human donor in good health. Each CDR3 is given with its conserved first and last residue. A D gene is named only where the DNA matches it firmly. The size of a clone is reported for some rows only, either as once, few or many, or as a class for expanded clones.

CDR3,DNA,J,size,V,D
CASSLVGGAAEAFF,TGTGCCAGCAGCTTGGTTGGGGGGGCCGCTGAAGCTTTCTTT,TRBJ1-1,NA,TRBV5-5,NA
CAWGGVNEQFF,TGTGCCTGGGGAGGAGTCAATGAGCAGTTCTTC,TRBJ2-1,NA,TRBV11-2,NA
CASSPNSYNEQFF,TGTGCCAGCAGCCCTAACTCCTACAATGAGCAGTTCTTC,TRBJ2-1,NA,TRBV7-6,NA
CASSPGLYTDTQYF,TGTGCCAGCAGCCCGGGACTATACACAGATACGCAGTATTTT,TRBJ2-3,NA,TRBV7-9,TRBD2
CASSQLDNYGYTF,TGCGCCAGCAGCCAACTAGACAACTATGGCTACACCTTC,TRBJ1-2,NA,TRBV4-3,NA
CASSPRGRGPGANVLTF,TGTGCCAGCAGCCCCAGGGGGCGGGGGCCTGGGGCCAACGTCCTGACTTTC,TRBJ2-6,NA,TRBV11-2,NA
CASSLASGRYNEQFF,TGCGCCAGCAGCTTGGCCAGCGGGAGATACAATGAGCAGTTCTTC,TRBJ2-1,once,TRBV5-1,TRBD2
CASSISEPQHF,TGTGCCAGCTCTATCTCGGAGCCCCAGCATTTT,TRBJ1-5,few,TRBV6-6,NA
CASSQEGLGSPLHF,TGCGCCAGCAGCCAAGAGGGGCTCGGTTCACCCCTCCACTTT,TRBJ1-6,NA,TRBV4-3,NA
CASSLASPEAFF,TGTGCCAGCAGCTTAGCCAGTCCAGAAGCTTTCTTT,TRBJ1-1,NA,TRBV7-2,NA
CASSRKQGLNTEAFF,TGCGCCAGCAGCCGAAAACAGGGGTTGAACACTGAAGCTTTCTTT,TRBJ1-1,NA,TRBV4-3,TRBD1
CASSDSSGGANEQFF,TGTGCCAGCAGTGACTCTAGCGGGGGGGCCAATGAGCAGTTCTTC,TRBJ2-1,NA,TRBV6-4,TRBD2
CASSPGRAGEQYF,TGTGCCAGCAGTCCGGGAAGGGCGGGGGAGCAGTACTTC,TRBJ2-7,NA,TRBV13,NA
CASSKGQVYSPLNF,TGTGCCAGCAGCAAGGGACAGGTGTATTCACCCCTCAACTTT,TRBJ1-6,NA,TRBV5-4,TRBD1
CASSLGGQGAEKLFF,TGCGCCAGCAGCTTGGGTGGACAGGGGGCGGAAAAACTGTTTTTT,TRBJ1-4,once,TRBV5-1,TRBD1
CASSRDRAYEQYF,TGTGCCAGCAGTAGGGACAGGGCCTACGAGCAGTACTTC,TRBJ2-7,NA,TRBV6-1,TRBD1
CASRRSGTGNSEAFF,TGTGCCAGCAGGCGATCCGGGACAGGGAACAGTGAAGCTTTCTTT,TRBJ1-1,many,TRBV6-5,TRBD1
CASSYRGEVNEKLFF,TGTGCCAGCAGTTACCGTGGAGAAGTTAATGAAAAACTGTTTTTT,TRBJ1-4,NA,TRBV6-6,NA
CASSLGGTQYF,TGTGCCAGCAGCTTGGGGGGGACCCAGTACTTC,TRBJ2-5,NA,TRBV7-2,NA
CASSSQTGIAFF,TGTGCCAGCAGTTCCCAAACTGGTATAGCTTTCTTT,TRBJ1-1,few,TRBV6-5,NA
CASSLYTEKMGYGYTF,TGTGCCAGCAGCTTATACACAGAAAAAATGGGCTATGGCTACACCTTC,TRBJ1-2,NA,TRBV7-8,NA
CASSVEGTRTSYEQYF,TGTGCCAGCAGCGTAGAGGGGACTAGAACATCATACGAGCAGTACTTC,TRBJ2-7,NA,TRBV9,TRBD2